What follows are 32 T cell receptor beta chains derived from one specimen sequenced in a study of T cell responses to AZD1222 COVID-19 vaccine. TCRdb keeps only in-frame clones here, not all; method: immunoSEQ multiplex PCR. The table includes roughly 72,000 clones, 85% detected once. The specimen was peripheral blood, collected on day 0 of AZD1222 vaccination. The origin of the receptors is an adult in good health.

The chain couples TRBV28 to TRBJ1-3, with no clear D. The ends were cut back, 3 bases at V and 4 bases at J, with 7 bases in the middle. This CDR3 is 13 amino acids long. Germline V CDR1 and CDR2: MDHEN, SYDVKM. CDR3 bases: TGTGCCAGCAGTTTCTGGTCCGGAAACACCATATATTTT. Its protein product is CASSFWSGNTIYF. Variable domain in full (rest from reference TRBV28 and TRBJ1-3): DVKVTQSSRYLVKRTGEKVFLECVQDMDHENMFWYRQDPGLGLRLIYFSYDVKMKEKGDIPEGYSVSREKKERFSLILESASTNQTSMYLCASSFWSGNTIYFGEGSWLTVV.

This clone was found a few times. The rearrangement uses TRBV11-3 and TRBJ1-2; D is uncertain. With 5 bases removed from V and 0 bases from J, the gap between germline ends came to 16 bases. Germline CDR1 is SGHNT and CDR2 is YENEEA. The CDR3 spans 16 residues. The DNA for the CDR3 is TGTGCCAGCAGCCCGACCGGGTCTCTTCCTAACTATGGCTACACCTTC. Protein product: CASSPTGSLPNYGYTF.

This clone was seen a single time. The chain employs TRBV2 and TRBJ2-1; D unclear. The CDR3 is made up of 15 amino acids. Germline V gives CDR1 SNHLY, CDR2 FYNNEI. V was pared by 5 bases and J by 9 bases, with 20 bases between. The CDR3 region is CASSFQVTYSSEQFF. The CDR3 DNA sequence: TGTGCCAGCAGTTTCCAGGTAACTTACTCTTCTGAGCAGTTCTTC.

The V and J genes are TRBV12-3 or TRBV12-4 and TRBJ2-7, with D uncertain. This CDR3 contains 11 residues. V was pared by 3 bases and J by 6 bases, with 6 bases between. The CDR3, as DNA: TGTGCCAGCAGTTTTGGGATCGAGCAGTACTTC. This encodes CASSFGIEQYF.

J is TRBJ2-2 and V is TRBV6-1, with 11 bases that match TRBD2. The CDR3 is made up of 18 amino acids. Germline CDR1 and CDR2: MNHNS and SASEGT. V lost 1 base, J lost 3 bases, and 7 bases stayed unmatched. The CDR3 DNA sequence: TGTGCCAGCAGTGAAGTTTCTAGCGGGGGGTCACACACCGGGGAGCTGTTTTTT. Residues: CASSEVSSGGSHTGELFF.

CDR3 residues: CASSRDPRTNTEAFF. CDR3 sequence (DNA): TGTGCCAGTAGTCGGGACCCAAGAACGAACACTGAAGCTTTCTTT. The chain employs TRBV19 and TRBJ1-1; D may be TRBD1 (5 bases). This CDR3 comprises 15 residues. Germline values: CDR1 LNHDA, CDR2 SQIVND (reference sequence). V lost 5 bases and J lost 1, with 14 bases in between.

The rearrangement joins TRBV7-3 to TRBJ2-1, with 8 bases identical to TRBD2. Per germline, CDR1 SGHTA and CDR2 FQGTGA. Trimming removed 5 bases from V and 1 base from J; junction bases left unmatched: 13. This CDR3 spans 18 amino acids. Here the CDR3 DNA reads TGTGCCAGCAGCCCTAGTGAGGGGCGGGGGGCTTCCTACAATGAGCAGTTCTTC. Encoded protein: CASSPSEGRGASYNEQFF.

The chain combines TRBV11-2 with TRBJ1-1; possible D gene TRBD1, 6 bases. The V gene lost 5 bases and the J gene lost 1 base, with 8 bases spanning the gap. This CDR3 has 13 residues. Germline V lookup: CDR1 SGHAT, CDR2 FQNNGV. The CDR3: CASSRGGNTEAFF. In DNA form, the CDR3 reads TGTGCCAGCAGCAGAGGGGGGAACACTGAAGCTTTCTTT.

The count of this clone is one. The gene calls are TRBV7-9 and TRBJ1-2; D is unclear. Germline loops: CDR1 SEHNR, CDR2 FQNEAQ (reference sequence). CDR3 length: 12 amino acids. Trimming took 3 bases from V and 4 from J, leaving 6 bases between them. In nucleotides, the CDR3 is TGTGCCAGCAGCTTTTCCCTCTATGGCTACACCTTC. Translated, it gives CASSFSLYGYTF.

This clone has only a few counts. The chain is built from TRBV5-1 and TRBJ1-2; D gene uncertain. The length of the CDR3 is 14 residues. V was clipped by 0 bases and J by 0 bases, with 6 bases between them. Germline lookup yields CDR1 SGHRS and CDR2 YFSETQ. CDR3 coding DNA: TGCGCCAGCAGCTTGGCGGAAGCTAACTATGGCTACACCTTC. Its translation: CASSLAEANYGYTF. The full variable domain, rest sourced from reference TRBV5-1 and TRBJ1-2, is KAGVTQTPRYLIKTRGQQVTLSCSPISGHRSVSWYQQTPGQGLQFLFEYFSETQRNKGNFPGRFSGRQFSNSRSEMNVSTLELGDSALYLCASSLAEANYGYTFGSGTRLTVV.

The chain links TRBV27 to TRBJ2-7, with 7 bases matching TRBD1. After removal of 6 bases from V and 3 bases from J, the junction contained 2 bases not matched to a gene. Germline values: CDR1 MNHEY, CDR2 SMNVEV (reference sequence). The CDR3 is 12 residues long. The CDR3 sequence: CASRTGFYEQYF. CDR3 sequence (DNA): TGTGCCAGCAGGACAGGGTTCTACGAGCAGTACTTC.

The chain combines TRBV10-3 with TRBJ2-1; D is unresolved. The CDR3 loop spans 14 amino acids. Germline V CDR1 and CDR2: ENHRY, SYGVKD. V was shortened by 0 bases and J by 5 bases, with 8 bases between the two germline ends. The CDR3 nucleotides are TGTGCCATCAGTGAGTCGACTGGCGACAATGAGCAGTTCTTC. Amino acids: CAISESTGDNEQFF.

This chain uses TRBV10-1 with TRBJ1-1; tentative D call: TRBD1 (5 bases). Germline V gene lookup returns CDR1 WNHNN and CDR2 SYGVQD (reference sequence). This CDR3 has 13 residues. Trimming took 4 bases from V and 7 from J, leaving 13 bases between them. Written as DNA, the CDR3 is TGCGCCAGCAGTGGTAACAGGCCCCATGAAGCTTTCTTT. Translating it yields CASSGNRPHEAFF.

The chain uses TRBV11-3 and TRBJ1-1, with no clear D. Germline V gene lookup returns CDR1 SGHNT and CDR2 YENEEA. Trimming shortened V by 1 base and J by 7 bases, and 10 bases separated the two germline ends. The CDR3 is 13 amino acids. CDR3 sequence: CASSLAADGEAFF. The CDR3 DNA follows: TGTGCCAGCAGCTTAGCGGCGGATGGTGAAGCTTTCTTT.

The rearrangement uses TRBV3-1 (or the pseudogene TRBV3-2) and TRBJ2-5, with D possibly being TRBD1 or TRBD2 (6 bases each). V was clipped by 1 base and J by 4 bases, with 10 bases between them. Germline CDR1 and CDR2: LGHDT and YNNKEL (reference sequence). The CDR3 totals 14 residues. CDR3 DNA sequence: TGTGCCAGCAGCCAAGGGGGGGCGGGAGAGACCCAGTACTTC. Protein product: CASSQGGAGETQYF.

This clone was counted only a few times. J is TRBJ1-3 and V is TRBV19, with 9 bases that match TRBD1. This CDR3 spans 14 amino acids. V was clipped by 10 bases and J by 2 bases; unmatched bases: 6. Germline V gene data show CDR1 as LNHDA and CDR2 as SQIVND (reference sequence). CDR3 region: CATDTGGTGNTIYF. CDR3 DNA sequence: TGTGCCACCGATACAGGGGGCACTGGAAACACCATATATTTT.

The genes are TRBV6-5 and TRBJ2-3; TRBD1 is a possible D gene (6 bases). Trimming stripped 7 bases from V and 6 bases from J, with 14 bases between. Germline CDR1 MNHEY, CDR2 SVGAGI. The CDR3 is 13 residues long. CDR3 coding DNA: TGTGCCAGCACCCGGACAGCAGGGGATACGCAGTATTTT. Amino acids: CASTRTAGDTQYF.

The chain links TRBV19 to TRBJ2-7; unclear D gene. The length of the CDR3 is 11 residues. V lost 4 bases and J 4 bases, leaving 5 bases between the germline ends. CDR1 and CDR2 (germline): LNHDA, SQIVND (reference sequence). The CDR3 bases are TGTGCCAGTAGTAGGGGTTACGAGCAGTACTTC. Encoded protein: CASSRGYEQYF.

This rearrangement joins TRBV6-5 to TRBJ2-7; D could derive from TRBD1 or TRBD2 (5 bases each). Germline-derived CDR1 and CDR2 are MNHEY and SVGAGI. V was clipped by 5 bases and J by 3 bases, with 17 bases between them. The CDR3 contains 15 residues. The CDR3 nucleotides read TGTGCCAGCAGTCGACGGGACGCCGGATACTACGAGCAGTACTTC. It specifies CASSRRDAGYYEQYF.

The V call is TRBV5-1, the J call TRBJ1-6; perhaps TRBD1 as D (5 bases). CDR3 length equals 18 residues. Germline lookup yields CDR1 SGHRS and CDR2 YFSETQ. Trimming removed 0 bases from V and 0 bases from J, with 13 bases in between. Written as DNA, the CDR3 is TGCGCCAGCAGCTTGGGGGGGTCGCTGAGCTCCTATAATTCACCCCTCCACTTT. It yields the protein CASSLGGSLSSYNSPLHF.

Concerning this clone: Other DNA sequences within the sample encode an identical CDR3. The V call is TRBV6-5, the J call TRBJ2-7; 10 bases are a match to TRBD1. After removal of 2 bases from V and 1 base from J, the junction contained 2 bases not matched to a gene. This CDR3 spans 15 amino acids. From germline, CDR1 is MNHEY and CDR2 SVGAGI. The DNA for the CDR3 is TGTGCCAGCAGTTACGGGACAGGGGTTTCCTACGAGCAGTACTTC. Protein: CASSYGTGVSYEQYF.

The V call is TRBV6-6, the J call TRBJ2-1; tentatively, D is TRBD2 (6 bases). Germline V gene data show CDR1 as MNHNY and CDR2 as SVGAGI (reference sequence). Trimming left V 0 bases short and J 12 bases short, with 12 bases between. The CDR3 length is 13 residues. The CDR3 DNA reads TGTGCCAGCAGTTACTCGACGGGGCGGGGGCAGTTCTTC. Residues: CASSYSTGRGQFF.

This rearrangement joins TRBV5-1 to TRBJ1-5; D not resolved. The ends were cut back, 4 bases at V and 9 bases at J, with 14 bases in the middle. CDR3 length equals 13 residues. Germline V gene sequence: CDR1 SGHRS, CDR2 YFSETQ. The CDR3 DNA sequence: TGCGCCAGCAGCCAGGACGGGAGCTGGCCCCAGCATTTT. Its translation: CASSQDGSWPQHF.

The rearrangement links TRBV5-1 to TRBJ2-1; D is uncertain. V lost 0 bases and J lost 9, with 16 bases in between. The CDR3 length is 15 residues. The germline V gene encodes CDR1 SGHRS and CDR2 YFSETQ. DNA of the CDR3: TGCGCCAGCAGCTTGGAAGACTCCCGTCAGAGTGAGCAGTTCTTC. Translating gives CASSLEDSRQSEQFF.

This sequence joins TRBV9 and TRBJ1-3; unclear D gene. In germline, CDR1 is SGDLS, CDR2 YYNGEE. CDR3 length: 15 amino acids. V lost 0 bases to trimming and J lost 4 bases, with 11 bases between them. The CDR3 sequence is CASSVASLPGNTIYF. CDR3 DNA sequence: TGTGCCAGCAGCGTAGCTAGCCTGCCAGGAAACACCATATATTTT.

The chain joins TRBV4-1 to TRBJ2-1, with 7 positions matching TRBD2. Germline V gene sequence: CDR1 MGHRA, CDR2 YSYEKL. Losses at the gene ends were 0 bases for V and 3 bases for J; bases not matched to a gene: 2. There are 15 residues in the CDR3. CDR3 sequence (DNA): TGCGCCAGCAGCCAAGACAGCGGGGTCTACAATGAGCAGTTCTTC. It is translated as CASSQDSGVYNEQFF.

The chain joins TRBV29-1 to TRBJ2-1; TRBD2 might be the D (6 bases). The V gene's germline CDR1 is SQVTM and CDR2 ANQGSEA. This CDR3 contains 13 residues. Trimming took 1 base from V and 10 from J, leaving 14 bases between them. This CDR3 is CSVEGGGMEEQFF. The CDR3 coding sequence is TGCAGCGTTGAAGGGGGCGGGATGGAAGAGCAGTTCTTC.

V is TRBV2 and J is TRBJ1-2; D gene uncertain. Trimming left V 4 bases short and J 2 bases short, with 5 bases between. This CDR3 spans 12 amino acids. Germline V CDR1 and CDR2: SNHLY, FYNNEI. The CDR3 DNA sequence: TGTGCCAGCAGTGTCCAGAACTATGGCTACACCTTC. The encoded protein is CASSVQNYGYTF.

Note on this clone: At the DNA level, this CDR3 is encoded by other sequences in the same sample as well. V and J are TRBV6-5 and TRBJ2-5, with D possibly being TRBD1 (6 bases). This CDR3 comprises 14 residues. The germline gives CDR1 MNHEY, CDR2 SVGAGI. The V end lost 0 bases, the J end lost 4 bases, and 9 bases lay between the germline ends. CDR3 region: CASSYSGGAETQYF. The CDR3 DNA reads as TGTGCCAGCAGTTACTCTGGGGGCGCAGAGACCCAGTACTTC.

The rearrangement joins TRBV2 to TRBJ1-1; the D is unclear. The CDR3 length is 11 residues. CDR1 and CDR2 (germline): SNHLY, FYNNEI. Trimming removed 9 bases at V and 0 bases at J, with 5 bases between. The CDR3 spells CAREVNTEAFF. CDR3 sequence (DNA): TGTGCCAGAGAGGTGAACACTGAAGCTTTCTTT.

The chain joins TRBV7-5 to TRBJ2-7; TRBD2 is taken as the D call from the table, unchecked against the DNA. TRBV7-5 is reported as a pseudogene. The CDR3 loop spans 17 amino acids. As DNA, the CDR3 is TGTGTCAGAAGCTTAGGGGTTAGCGGGATCGGTTCCTACGAGCAGTACTTC. Protein: CVRSLGVSGIGSYEQYF.

This clone is medium-sized within its sample. This chain connects TRBV2 to TRBJ1-1; the D is unclear. The CDR3 contains 12 residues. Looked up from germline, CDR1 is SNHLY and CDR2 is FYNNEI. V was clipped by 2 bases and J by 10 bases, with 11 bases between them. The CDR3 loop reads CASSERELGAFF. The CDR3, as DNA: TGTGCCAGCAGTGAAAGGGAATTAGGAGCTTTCTTT.